This TCR beta chain was sequenced for a study of T cell responses to AZD1222 COVID-19 vaccine. The table lists this clone with a count of one. The antigen is unknown. Overall study findings and caveats: Donors skewed white British and female; clonal diversity was possibly underestimated. Baseline antibody screening turned up just a handful of seropositive AZD1222 recipients.

This CDR3 comprises 13 residues. Germline lookup yields CDR1 LNHNV and CDR2 YYDKDF (reference sequence). V gave up 8 bases and J gave up 6 bases, with 13 bases separating them. Using immunoSEQ multiplex PCR, the repertoire was profiled, and TCRdb retains in-frame clones only, with some absent. The table records roughly 120,000 clones, approximately 83% of them present only once. The sequence was obtained from an adult in good health. The chain is built from TRBV15 and TRBJ1-4, with D possibly matching TRBD1 (6 bases). Specimen: peripheral blood, collected on day 0 of MenACWY control vaccination. CDR3 loop: CATRGRGYEKLFF. Here the CDR3 DNA reads TGTGCCACCCGGGGCAGGGGCTATGAAAAACTGTTTTTT.